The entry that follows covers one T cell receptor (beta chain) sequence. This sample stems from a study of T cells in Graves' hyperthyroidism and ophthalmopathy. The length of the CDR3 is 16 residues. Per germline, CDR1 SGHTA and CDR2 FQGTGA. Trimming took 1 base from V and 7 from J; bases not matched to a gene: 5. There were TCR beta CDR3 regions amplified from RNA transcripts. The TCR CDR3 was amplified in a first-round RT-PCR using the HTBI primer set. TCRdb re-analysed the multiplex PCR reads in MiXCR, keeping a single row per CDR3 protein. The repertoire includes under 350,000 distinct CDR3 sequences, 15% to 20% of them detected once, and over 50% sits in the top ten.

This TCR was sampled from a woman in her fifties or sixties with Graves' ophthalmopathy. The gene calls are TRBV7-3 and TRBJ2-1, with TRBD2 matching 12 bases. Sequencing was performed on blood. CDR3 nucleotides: TGTGCCAGCAGCTTAAGGGCTAGCGGGGGGGTAAATGAGCAGTTCTTC. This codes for CASSLRASGGVNEQFF.